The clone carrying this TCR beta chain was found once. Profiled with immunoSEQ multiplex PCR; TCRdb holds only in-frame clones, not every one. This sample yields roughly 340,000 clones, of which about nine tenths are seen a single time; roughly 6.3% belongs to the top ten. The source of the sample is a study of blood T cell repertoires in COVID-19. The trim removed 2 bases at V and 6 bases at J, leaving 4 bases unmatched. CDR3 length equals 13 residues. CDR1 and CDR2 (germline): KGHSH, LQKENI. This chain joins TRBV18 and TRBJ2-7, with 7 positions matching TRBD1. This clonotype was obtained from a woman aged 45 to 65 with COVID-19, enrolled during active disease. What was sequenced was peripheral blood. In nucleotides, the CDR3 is TGTGCCAGCTCACCAACGACAGGGATCGAGCAGTACTTC. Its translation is CASSPTTGIEQYF.